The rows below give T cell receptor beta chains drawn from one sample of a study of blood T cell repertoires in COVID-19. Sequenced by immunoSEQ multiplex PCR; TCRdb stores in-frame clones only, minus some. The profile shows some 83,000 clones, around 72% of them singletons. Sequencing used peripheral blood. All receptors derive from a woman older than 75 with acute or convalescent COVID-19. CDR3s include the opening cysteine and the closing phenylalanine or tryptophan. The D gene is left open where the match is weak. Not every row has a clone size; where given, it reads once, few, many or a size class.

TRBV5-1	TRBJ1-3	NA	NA	CASTLGPGNTIYF	TGCGCCAGCACTCTGGGCCCTGGAAACACCATATATTTT
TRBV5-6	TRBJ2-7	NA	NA	CASSRAGSDYEQYF	TGTGCCAGCAGCCGCGCGGGGTCTGACTACGAGCAGTACTTC
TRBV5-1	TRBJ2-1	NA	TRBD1	CASSFAPGTGGDEQFF	TGCGCCAGCAGCTTTGCCCCCGGGACAGGGGGGGATGAGCAGTTCTTC
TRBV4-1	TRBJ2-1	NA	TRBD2	CASSQGRLAGGPYNEQFF	TGCGCCAGCAGCCAAGGTAGGCTAGCGGGGGGGCCCTACAATGAGCAGTTCTTC
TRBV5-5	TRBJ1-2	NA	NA	CASSSNPGIRGGYTF	TGTGCCAGCAGCTCCAACCCGGGTATCAGGGGAGGCTACACCTTC
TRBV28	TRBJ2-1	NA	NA	CASSYPGLGRNEQFF	TGTGCCAGCAGTTACCCGGGGTTAGGGAGGAATGAGCAGTTCTTC
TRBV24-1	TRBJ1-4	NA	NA	CATSDTWPRGSERANEKLFF	TGTGCCACCAGTGATACCTGGCCCCGGGGATCTGAACGGGCTAATGAAAAACTGTTTTTT
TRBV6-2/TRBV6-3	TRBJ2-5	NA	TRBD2	CASSGTSGDWGETQYF	TGTGCCAGCAGCGGGACTAGCGGGGATTGGGGTGAGACCCAGTACTTC
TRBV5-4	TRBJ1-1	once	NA	CASSPWGGRDTEAFF	TGTGCCAGCAGCCCTTGGGGGGGTAGGGACACTGAAGCTTTCTTT
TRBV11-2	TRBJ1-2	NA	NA	CASSLVGRGDYGYTF	TGTGCCAGCAGCTTAGTGGGGAGGGGAGACTATGGCTACACCTTC
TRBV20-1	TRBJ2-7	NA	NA	CSAPTREQYF	TGCAGTGCGCCGACACGCGAGCAGTACTTC
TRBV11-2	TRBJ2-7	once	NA	CASSTTSGQFYEQYF	TGTGCCAGCAGCACAACCTCAGGACAGTTCTACGAGCAGTACTTC
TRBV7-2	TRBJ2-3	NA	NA	CASSSESPRTQYF	TGTGCCAGCAGCTCGGAGTCTCCCCGGACGCAGTATTTT
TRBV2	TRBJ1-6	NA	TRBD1	CASSLQGADSPLHF	TGTGCCAGCAGTTTACAGGGGGCAGATTCACCCCTCCACTTT
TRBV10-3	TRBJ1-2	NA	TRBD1	CAITATGDDGYTF	TGTGCCATCACCGCGACAGGGGACGATGGCTACACCTTC
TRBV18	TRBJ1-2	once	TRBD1	CASSPDRASNGYTF	TGTGCCAGCTCACCGGACAGGGCATCCAATGGCTACACCTTC
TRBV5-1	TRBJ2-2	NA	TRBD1	CASSPDRAGTGELFF	TGCGCCAGCAGCCCAGACAGGGCAGGCACCGGGGAGCTGTTTTTT
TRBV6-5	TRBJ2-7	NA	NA	CASTRSSYEQYF	TGTGCCAGCACCCGGAGTTCCTACGAGCAGTACTTC
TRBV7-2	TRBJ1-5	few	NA	CASSLLAGHSNQPQHF	TGTGCCAGCAGCTTATTGGCAGGCCATAGCAATCAGCCCCAGCATTTT
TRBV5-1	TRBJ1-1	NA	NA	CASSLDGVNKPEAFF	TGCGCCAGCAGCTTGGACGGGGTAAACAAACCTGAAGCTTTCTTT
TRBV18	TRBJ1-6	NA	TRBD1	CASSPGTVNSPLHF	TGTGCCAGCTCACCCGGGACAGTAAATTCACCCCTCCACTTT